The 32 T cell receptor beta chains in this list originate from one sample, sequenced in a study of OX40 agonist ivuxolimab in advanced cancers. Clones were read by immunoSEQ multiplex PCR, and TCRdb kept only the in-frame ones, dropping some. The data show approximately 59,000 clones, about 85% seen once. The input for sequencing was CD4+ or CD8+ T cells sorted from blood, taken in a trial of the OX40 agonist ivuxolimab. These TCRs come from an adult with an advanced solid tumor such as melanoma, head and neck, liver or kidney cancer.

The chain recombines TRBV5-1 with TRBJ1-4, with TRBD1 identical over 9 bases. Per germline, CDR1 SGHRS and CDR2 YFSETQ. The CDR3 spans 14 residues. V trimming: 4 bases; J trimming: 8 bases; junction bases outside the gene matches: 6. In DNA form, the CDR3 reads TGCGCCAGCAGCCCCCGGGACAGGGTAGAAAAACTGTTTTTT. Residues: CASSPRDRVEKLFF.

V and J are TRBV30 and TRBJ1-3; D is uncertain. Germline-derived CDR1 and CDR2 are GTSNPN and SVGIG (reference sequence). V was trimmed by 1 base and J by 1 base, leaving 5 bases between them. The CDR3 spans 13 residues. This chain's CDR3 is CAWSGGSGNTIYF. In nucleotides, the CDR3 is TGTGCCTGGAGTGGGGGATCTGGAAACACCATATATTTT.

CDR3 sequence: CAIRGGGRTYEQYF. The CDR3 DNA sequence: TGTGCCATCAGGGGGGGCGGGAGAACCTACGAGCAGTACTTC. This chain connects TRBV10-3 to TRBJ2-7, with D tentatively TRBD2 (7 bases). V was pared by 6 bases and J by 2 bases, with 14 bases between. Per germline, CDR1 ENHRY and CDR2 SYGVKD. The CDR3 covers 14 residues.

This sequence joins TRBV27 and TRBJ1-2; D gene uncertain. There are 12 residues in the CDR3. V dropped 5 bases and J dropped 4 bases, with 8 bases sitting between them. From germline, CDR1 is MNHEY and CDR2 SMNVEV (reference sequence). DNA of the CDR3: TGTGCCAGCAGTGGGTCAGGCTATGGCTACACCTTC. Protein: CASSGSGYGYTF.

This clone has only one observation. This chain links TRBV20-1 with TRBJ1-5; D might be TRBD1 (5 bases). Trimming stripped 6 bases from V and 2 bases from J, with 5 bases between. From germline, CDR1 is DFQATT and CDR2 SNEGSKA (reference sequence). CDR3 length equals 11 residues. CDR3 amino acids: CSAQGNQPQHF. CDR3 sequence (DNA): TGCAGTGCACAGGGCAATCAGCCCCAGCATTTT.

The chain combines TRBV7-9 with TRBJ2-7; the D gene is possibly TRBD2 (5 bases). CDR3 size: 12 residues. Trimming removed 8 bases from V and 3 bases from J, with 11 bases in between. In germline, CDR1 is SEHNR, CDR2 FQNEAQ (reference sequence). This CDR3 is CASRQDFYEQYF. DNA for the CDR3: TGTGCCAGCCGGCAGGACTTCTACGAGCAGTACTTC.

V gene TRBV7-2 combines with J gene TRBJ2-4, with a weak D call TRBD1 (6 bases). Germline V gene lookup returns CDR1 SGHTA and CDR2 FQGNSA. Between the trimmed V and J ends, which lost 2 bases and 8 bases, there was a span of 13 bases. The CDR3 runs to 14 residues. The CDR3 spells CASSLQQGSDIQYF. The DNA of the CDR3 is TGTGCCAGCAGCTTACAACAGGGAAGCGACATTCAGTACTTC. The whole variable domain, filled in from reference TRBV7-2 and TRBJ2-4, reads GAGVSQSPSNKVTEKGKDVELRCDPISGHTALYWYRQSLGQGLEFLIYFQGNSAPDKSGLPSDRFSAERTGGSVSTLTIQRTQQEDSAVYLCASSLQQGSDIQYFGAGTRLSVL.

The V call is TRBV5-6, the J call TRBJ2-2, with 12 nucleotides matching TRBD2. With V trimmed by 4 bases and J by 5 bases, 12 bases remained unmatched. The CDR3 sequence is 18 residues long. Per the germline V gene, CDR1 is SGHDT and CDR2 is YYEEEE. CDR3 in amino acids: CASSLGTSGYKGTGELFF. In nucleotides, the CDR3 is TGTGCCAGCAGCCTCGGGACTAGCGGGTATAAAGGGACCGGGGAGCTGTTTTTT.

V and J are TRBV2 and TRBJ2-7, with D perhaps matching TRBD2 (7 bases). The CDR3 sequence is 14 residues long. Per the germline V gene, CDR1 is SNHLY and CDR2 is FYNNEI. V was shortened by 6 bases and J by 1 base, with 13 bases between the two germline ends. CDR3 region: CASRGEGVSYEQYF. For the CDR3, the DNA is TGTGCCAGCAGGGGGGAGGGGGTTTCCTACGAGCAGTACTTC.

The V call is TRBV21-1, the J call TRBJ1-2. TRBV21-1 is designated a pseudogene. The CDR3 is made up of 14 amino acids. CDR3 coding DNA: TGTGCCAGCAGCAAAGGGGATTCGGGCTGGGGCTACACCTTC. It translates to CASSKGDSGWGYTF.

This CDR3 reads CARSLADRTEAFF. CDR3 coding DNA: TGTGCCAGAAGCTTAGCGGACAGGACTGAAGCTTTCTTT. The chain has TRBV7-5 and TRBJ1-1; the table's D call, TRBD1, was not checked against the DNA. TRBV7-5 is marked as a pseudogene. The CDR3 has 13 residues.

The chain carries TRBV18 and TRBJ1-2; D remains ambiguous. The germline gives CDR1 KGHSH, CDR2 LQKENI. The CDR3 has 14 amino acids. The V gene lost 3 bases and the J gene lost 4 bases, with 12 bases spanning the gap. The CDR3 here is CASSPSGPLYGYTF. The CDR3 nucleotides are TGTGCCAGCTCACCCTCCGGCCCGCTCTATGGCTACACCTTC.

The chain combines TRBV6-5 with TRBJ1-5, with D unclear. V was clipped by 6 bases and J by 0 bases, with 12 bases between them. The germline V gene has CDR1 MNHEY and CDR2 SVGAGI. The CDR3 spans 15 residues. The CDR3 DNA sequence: TGTGCCAGCAGGTATACATGGGATAGCAATCAGCCCCAGCATTTT. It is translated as CASRYTWDSNQPQHF.

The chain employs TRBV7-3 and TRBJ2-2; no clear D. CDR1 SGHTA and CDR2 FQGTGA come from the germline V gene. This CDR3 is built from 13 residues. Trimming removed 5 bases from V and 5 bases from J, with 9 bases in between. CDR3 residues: CASSPTLTGELFF. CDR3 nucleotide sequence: TGTGCCAGCAGCCCAACGTTGACCGGGGAGCTGTTTTTT.

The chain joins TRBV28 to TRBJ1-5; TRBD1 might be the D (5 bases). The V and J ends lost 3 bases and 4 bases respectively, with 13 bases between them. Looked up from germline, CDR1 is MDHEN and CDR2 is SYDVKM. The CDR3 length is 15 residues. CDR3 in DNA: TGTGCCAGCAGTTTGCCCGGGACGGAAAATCAGCCCCAGCATTTT. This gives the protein CASSLPGTENQPQHF. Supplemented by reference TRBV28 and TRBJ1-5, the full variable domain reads DVKVTQSSRYLVKRTGEKVFLECVQDMDHENMFWYRQDPGLGLRLIYFSYDVKMKEKGDIPEGYSVSREKKERFSLILESASTNQTSMYLCASSLPGTENQPQHFGDGTRLSIL.

For the CDR3, the DNA is TGTGCCAGTAGTATAGATTCGCGCAGGTACGAGCAGTACTTC. This sequence encodes CASSIDSRRYEQYF. The V call is TRBV19, the J call TRBJ2-7; no clear D. CDR1 is LNHDA and CDR2 is SQIVND in the germline V gene (reference sequence). The CDR3 is 14 amino acids. Trimming pared 0 bases from V and 4 bases from J, leaving 10 bases between.

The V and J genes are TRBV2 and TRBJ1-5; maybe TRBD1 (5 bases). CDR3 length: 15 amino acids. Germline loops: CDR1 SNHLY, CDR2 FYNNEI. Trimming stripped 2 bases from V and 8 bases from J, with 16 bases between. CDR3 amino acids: CASSEPGTQSKPQHF. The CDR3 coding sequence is TGTGCCAGCAGTGAACCCGGGACCCAAAGCAAGCCCCAGCATTTT. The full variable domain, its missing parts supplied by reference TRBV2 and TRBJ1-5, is EPEVTQTPSHQVTQMGQEVILRCVPISNHLYFYWYRQILGQKVEFLVSFYNNEISEKSEIFDDQFSVERPDGSNFTLKIRSTKLEDSAMYFCASSEPGTQSKPQHFGDGTRLSIL.

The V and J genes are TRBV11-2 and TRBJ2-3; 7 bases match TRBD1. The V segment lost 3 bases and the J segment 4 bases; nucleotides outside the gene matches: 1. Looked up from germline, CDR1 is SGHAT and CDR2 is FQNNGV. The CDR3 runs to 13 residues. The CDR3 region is CASSLGQPDTQYF. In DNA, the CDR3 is TGTGCCAGCAGCTTGGGACAGCCAGATACGCAGTATTTT.

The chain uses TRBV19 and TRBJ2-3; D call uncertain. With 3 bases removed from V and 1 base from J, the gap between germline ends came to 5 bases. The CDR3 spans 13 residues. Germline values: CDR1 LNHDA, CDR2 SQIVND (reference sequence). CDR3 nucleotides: TGTGCCAGTAGTATCGCGGGCACAGATACGCAGTATTTT. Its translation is CASSIAGTDTQYF.

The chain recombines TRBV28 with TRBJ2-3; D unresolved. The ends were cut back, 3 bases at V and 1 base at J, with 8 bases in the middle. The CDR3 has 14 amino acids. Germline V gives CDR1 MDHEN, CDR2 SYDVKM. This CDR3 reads CASSLLHGTDTQYF. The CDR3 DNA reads TGTGCCAGCAGTTTGTTACACGGCACAGATACGCAGTATTTT.

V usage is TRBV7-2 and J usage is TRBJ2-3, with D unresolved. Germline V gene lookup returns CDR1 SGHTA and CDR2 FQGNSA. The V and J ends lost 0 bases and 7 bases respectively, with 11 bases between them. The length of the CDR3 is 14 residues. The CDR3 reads CASSLAPDLNTQYF. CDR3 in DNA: TGTGCCAGCAGCTTAGCCCCGGATCTCAATACGCAGTATTTT.

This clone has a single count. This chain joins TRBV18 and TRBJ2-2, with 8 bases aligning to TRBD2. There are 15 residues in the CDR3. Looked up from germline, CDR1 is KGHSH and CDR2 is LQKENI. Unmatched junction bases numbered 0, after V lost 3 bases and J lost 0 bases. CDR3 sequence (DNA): TGTGCCAGCTCACCTAGCGGGGCGAACACCGGGGAGCTGTTTTTT. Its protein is CASSPSGANTGELFF.

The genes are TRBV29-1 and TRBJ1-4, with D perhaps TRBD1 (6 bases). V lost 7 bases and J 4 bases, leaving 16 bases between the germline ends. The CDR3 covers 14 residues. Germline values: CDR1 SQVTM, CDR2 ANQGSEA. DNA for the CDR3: TGCAGCGCACAGGGAGGAGGGGGTAATGAAAAACTGTTTTTT. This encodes CSAQGGGGNEKLFF.

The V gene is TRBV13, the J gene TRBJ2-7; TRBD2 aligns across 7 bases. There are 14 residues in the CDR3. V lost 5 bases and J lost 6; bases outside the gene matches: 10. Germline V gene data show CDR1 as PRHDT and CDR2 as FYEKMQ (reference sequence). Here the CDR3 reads CASSPHSGKAEQYF. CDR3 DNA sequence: TGTGCCAGCAGCCCCCACAGCGGGAAGGCCGAGCAGTACTTC.

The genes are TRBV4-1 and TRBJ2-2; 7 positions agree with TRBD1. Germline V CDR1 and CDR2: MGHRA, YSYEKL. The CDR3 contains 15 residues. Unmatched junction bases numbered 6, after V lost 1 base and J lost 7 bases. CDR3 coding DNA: TGCGCCAGCAGCCAAGCTGACAGGGATAACGGGGAGCTGTTTTTT. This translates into CASSQADRDNGELFF.

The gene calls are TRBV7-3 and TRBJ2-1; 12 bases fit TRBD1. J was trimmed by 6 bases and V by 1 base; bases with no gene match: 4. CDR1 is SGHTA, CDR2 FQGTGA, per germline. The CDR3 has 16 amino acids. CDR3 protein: CASSLMGQGAGNEQFF. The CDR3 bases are TGTGCCAGCAGCTTAATGGGACAGGGGGCCGGCAATGAGCAGTTCTTC.

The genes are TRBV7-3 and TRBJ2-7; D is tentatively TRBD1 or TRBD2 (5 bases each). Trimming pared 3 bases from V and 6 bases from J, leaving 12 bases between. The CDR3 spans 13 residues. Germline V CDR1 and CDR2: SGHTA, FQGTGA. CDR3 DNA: TGTGCCAGCAGCTTCACTGCGAGGGGCGAGCAGTACTTC. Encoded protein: CASSFTARGEQYF.

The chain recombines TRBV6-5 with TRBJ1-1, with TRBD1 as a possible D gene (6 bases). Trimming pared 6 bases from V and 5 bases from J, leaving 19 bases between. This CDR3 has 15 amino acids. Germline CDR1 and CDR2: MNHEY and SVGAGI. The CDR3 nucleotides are TGTGCCAGCAGCCCTCCAGGACAAGGGGGTACTGAAGCTTTCTTT. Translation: CASSPPGQGGTEAFF.

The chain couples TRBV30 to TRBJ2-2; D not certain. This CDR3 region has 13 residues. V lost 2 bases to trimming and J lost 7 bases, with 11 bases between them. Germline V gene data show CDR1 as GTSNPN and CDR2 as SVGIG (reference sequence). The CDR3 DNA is TGTGCCTGGAGTTCTGCAGAGTACGGGGAGCTGTTTTTT. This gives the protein CAWSSAEYGELFF.

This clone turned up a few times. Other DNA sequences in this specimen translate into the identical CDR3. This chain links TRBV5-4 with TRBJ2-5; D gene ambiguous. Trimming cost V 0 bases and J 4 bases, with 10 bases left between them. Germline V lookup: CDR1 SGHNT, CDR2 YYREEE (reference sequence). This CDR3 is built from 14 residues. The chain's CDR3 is CASSLAGSAETQYF. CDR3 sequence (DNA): TGTGCCAGCAGCTTGGCAGGATCTGCAGAGACCCAGTACTTC.

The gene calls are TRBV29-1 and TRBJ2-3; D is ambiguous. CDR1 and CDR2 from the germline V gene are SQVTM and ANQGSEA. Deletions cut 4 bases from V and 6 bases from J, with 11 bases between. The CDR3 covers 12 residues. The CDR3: CSVGSFGDTQYF. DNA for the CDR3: TGCAGCGTTGGAAGTTTTGGGGATACGCAGTATTTT.

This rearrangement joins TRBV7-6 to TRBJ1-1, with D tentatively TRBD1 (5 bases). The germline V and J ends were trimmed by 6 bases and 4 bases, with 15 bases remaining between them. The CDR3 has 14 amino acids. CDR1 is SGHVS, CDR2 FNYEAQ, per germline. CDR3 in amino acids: CASRGEGAGTEAFF. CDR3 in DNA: TGTGCCAGCAGAGGCGAAGGGGCAGGCACTGAAGCTTTCTTT.